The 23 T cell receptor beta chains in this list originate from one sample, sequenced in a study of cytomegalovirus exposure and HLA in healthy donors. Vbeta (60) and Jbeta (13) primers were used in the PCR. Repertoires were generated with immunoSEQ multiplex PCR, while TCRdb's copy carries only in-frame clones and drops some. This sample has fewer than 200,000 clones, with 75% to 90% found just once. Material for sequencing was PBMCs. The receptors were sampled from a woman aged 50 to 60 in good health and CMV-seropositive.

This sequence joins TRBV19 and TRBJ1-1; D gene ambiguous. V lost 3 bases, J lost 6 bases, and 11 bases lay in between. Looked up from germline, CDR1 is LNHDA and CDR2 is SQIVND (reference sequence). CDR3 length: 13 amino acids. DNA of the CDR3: TGTGCCAGTAGTATTGGAGGGTCCGCTGAAGCTTTCTTT. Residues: CASSIGGSAEAFF.

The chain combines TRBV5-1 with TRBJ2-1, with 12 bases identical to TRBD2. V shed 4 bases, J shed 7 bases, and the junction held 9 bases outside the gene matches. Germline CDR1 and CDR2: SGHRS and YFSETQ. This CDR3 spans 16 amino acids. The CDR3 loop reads CASSTAPGLAGNEQFF. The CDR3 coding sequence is TGCGCCAGCAGCACCGCTCCGGGACTAGCGGGTAATGAGCAGTTCTTC.

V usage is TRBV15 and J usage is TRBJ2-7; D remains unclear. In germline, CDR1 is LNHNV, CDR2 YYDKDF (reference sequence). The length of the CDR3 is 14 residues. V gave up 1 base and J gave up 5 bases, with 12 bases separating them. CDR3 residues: CATSRGEDYHEQYF. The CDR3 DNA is TGTGCCACCAGCAGAGGAGAGGATTACCACGAGCAGTACTTC.

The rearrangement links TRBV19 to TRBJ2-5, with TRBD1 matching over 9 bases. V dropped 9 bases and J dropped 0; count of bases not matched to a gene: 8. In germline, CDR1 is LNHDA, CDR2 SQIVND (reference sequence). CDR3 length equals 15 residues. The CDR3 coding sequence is TGTGCCAGCGGGGCCGGGACAGGGTACCAAGAGACCCAGTACTTC. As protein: CASGAGTGYQETQYF.

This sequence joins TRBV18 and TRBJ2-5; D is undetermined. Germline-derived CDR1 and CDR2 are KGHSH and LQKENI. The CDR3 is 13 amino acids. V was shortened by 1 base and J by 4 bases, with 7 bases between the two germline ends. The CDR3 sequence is CASSPRVVETQYF. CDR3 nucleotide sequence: TGTGCCAGCTCACCACGAGTCGTAGAGACCCAGTACTTC.

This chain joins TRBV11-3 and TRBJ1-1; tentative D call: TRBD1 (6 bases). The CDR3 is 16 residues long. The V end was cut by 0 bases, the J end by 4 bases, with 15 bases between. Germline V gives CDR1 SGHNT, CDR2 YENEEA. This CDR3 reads CASSLEFHREGTEAFF. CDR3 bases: TGTGCCAGCAGCTTAGAGTTCCACAGGGAGGGCACTGAAGCTTTCTTT.

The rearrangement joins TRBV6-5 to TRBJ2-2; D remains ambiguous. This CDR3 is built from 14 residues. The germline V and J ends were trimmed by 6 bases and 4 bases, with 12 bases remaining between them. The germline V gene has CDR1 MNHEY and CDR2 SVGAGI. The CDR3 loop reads CASSAYIGTGELFF. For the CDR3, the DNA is TGTGCCAGCAGCGCGTATATTGGCACCGGGGAGCTGTTTTTT.

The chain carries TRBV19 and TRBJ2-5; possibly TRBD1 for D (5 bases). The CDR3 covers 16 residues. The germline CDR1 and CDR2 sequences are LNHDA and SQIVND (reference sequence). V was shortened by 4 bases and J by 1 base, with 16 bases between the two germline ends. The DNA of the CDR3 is TGTGCCAGTAGTAGTGGGGCTGCGGACGGCCAAGAGACCCAGTACTTC. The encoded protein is CASSSGAADGQETQYF.

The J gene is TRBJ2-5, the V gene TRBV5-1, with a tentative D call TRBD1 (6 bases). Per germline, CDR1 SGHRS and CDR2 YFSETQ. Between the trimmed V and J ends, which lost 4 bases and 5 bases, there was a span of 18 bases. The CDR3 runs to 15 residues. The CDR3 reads CASSHGQRGMETQYF. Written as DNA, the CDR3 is TGCGCCAGCAGCCACGGACAGAGGGGAATGGAGACCCAGTACTTC.

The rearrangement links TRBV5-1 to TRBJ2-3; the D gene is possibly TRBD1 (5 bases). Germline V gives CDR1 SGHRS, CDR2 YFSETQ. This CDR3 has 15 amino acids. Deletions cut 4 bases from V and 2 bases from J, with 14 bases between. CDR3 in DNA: TGCGCCAGCAGCAGGGAAGGGGCTGACACAGATACGCAGTATTTT. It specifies CASSREGADTDTQYF.

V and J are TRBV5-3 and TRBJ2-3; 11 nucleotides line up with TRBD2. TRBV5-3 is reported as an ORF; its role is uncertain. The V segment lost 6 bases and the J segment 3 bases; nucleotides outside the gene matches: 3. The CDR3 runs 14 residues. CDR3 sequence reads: CARNASGRTDTQYF. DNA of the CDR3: TGTGCCAGAAACGCTAGCGGGAGGACAGATACGCAGTATTTT.

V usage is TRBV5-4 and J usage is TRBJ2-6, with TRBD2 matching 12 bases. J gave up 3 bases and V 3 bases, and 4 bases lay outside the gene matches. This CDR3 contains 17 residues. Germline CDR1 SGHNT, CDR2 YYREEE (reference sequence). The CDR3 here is CASSSSSGRVGANVLTF. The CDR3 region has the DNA TGTGCCAGCAGCTCATCTAGCGGGAGGGTTGGGGCCAACGTCCTGACTTTC.

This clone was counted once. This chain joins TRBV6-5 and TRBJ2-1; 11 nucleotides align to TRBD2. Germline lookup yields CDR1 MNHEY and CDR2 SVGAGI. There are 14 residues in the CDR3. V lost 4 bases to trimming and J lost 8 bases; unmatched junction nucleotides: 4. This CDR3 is CASSSSGRFYEQFF. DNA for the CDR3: TGTGCCAGCAGTTCTAGCGGGAGGTTCTATGAGCAGTTCTTC.

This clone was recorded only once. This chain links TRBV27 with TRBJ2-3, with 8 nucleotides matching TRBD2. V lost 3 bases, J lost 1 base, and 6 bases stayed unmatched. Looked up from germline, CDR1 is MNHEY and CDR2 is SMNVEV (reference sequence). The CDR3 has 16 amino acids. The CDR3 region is CASSFISGSGTDTQYF. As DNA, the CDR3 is TGTGCCAGCAGTTTCATAAGCGGGAGTGGCACAGATACGCAGTATTTT.

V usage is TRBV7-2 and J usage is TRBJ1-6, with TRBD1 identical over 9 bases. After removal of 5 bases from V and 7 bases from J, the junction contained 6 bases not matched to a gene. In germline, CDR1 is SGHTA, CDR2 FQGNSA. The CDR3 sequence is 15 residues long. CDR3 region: CASSAGTGSNSPLHF. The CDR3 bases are TGTGCCAGCAGCGCCGGGACAGGGAGCAATTCACCCCTCCACTTT. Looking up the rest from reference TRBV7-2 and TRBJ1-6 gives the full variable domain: GAGVSQSPSNKVTEKGKDVELRCDPISGHTALYWYRQSLGQGLEFLIYFQGNSAPDKSGLPSDRFSAERTGGSVSTLTIQRTQQEDSAVYLCASSAGTGSNSPLHFGNGTRLTVT.

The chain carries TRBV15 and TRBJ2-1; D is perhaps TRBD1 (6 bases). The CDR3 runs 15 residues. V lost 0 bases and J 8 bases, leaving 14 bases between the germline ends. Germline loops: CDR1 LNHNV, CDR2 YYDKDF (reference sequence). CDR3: CATSRDGQWADEQFF. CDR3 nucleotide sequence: TGTGCCACCAGCAGAGATGGACAGTGGGCCGATGAGCAGTTCTTC.

The CDR3 reads CASSSGQGTEAFF. In DNA, the CDR3 is TGTGCCAGCAGTTCGGGACAGGGGACTGAAGCTTTCTTT. This chain links TRBV7-9 with TRBJ1-1; 10 bases line up with TRBD1. V was clipped by 6 bases and J by 5 bases; unmatched bases: 3. Per germline, CDR1 SEHNR and CDR2 FQNEAQ (reference sequence). The CDR3 spans 13 residues.

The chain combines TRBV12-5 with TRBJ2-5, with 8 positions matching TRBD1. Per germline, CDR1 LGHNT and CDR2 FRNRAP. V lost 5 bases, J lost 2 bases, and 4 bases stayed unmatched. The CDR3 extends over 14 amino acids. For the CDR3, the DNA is TGTGCTAGTGGTCAAGGGACAGGTCAAGAGACCCAGTACTTC. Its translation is CASGQGTGQETQYF.

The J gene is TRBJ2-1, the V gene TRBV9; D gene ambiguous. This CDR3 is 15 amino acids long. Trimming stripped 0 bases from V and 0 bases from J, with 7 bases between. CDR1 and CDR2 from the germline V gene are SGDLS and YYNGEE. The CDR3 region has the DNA TGTGCCAGCAGCGTAGGGGCAAACTCCTACAATGAGCAGTTCTTC. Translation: CASSVGANSYNEQFF.

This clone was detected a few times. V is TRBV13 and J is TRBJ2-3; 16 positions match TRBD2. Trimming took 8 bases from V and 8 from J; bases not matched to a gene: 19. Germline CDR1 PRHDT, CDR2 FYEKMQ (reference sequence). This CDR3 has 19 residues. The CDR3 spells CASGLHPGLAGGGHGTQYF. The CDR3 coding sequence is TGTGCCAGCGGACTCCATCCGGGACTAGCGGGGGGGGGTCATGGTACGCAGTATTTT.

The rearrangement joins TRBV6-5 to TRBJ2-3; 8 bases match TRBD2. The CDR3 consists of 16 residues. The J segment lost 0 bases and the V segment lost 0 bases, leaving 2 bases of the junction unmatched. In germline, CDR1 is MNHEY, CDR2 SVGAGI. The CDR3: CASSYSLAVSTDTQYF. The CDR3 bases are TGTGCCAGCAGTTACTCACTAGCGGTTAGCACAGATACGCAGTATTTT.

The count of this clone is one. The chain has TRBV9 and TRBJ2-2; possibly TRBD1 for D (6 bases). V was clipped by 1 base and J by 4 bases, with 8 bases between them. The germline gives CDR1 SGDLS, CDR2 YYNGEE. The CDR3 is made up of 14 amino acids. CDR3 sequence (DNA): TGTGCCAGCAGCGTATTAGGGGGCACCGGGGAGCTGTTTTTT. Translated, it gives CASSVLGGTGELFF. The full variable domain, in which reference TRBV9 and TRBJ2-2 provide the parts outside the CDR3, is DSGVTQTPKHLITATGQRVTLRCSPRSGDLSVYWYQQSLDQGLQFLIQYYNGEERAKGNILERFSAQQFPDLHSELNLSSLELGDSALYFCASSVLGGTGELFFGEGSRLTVL.

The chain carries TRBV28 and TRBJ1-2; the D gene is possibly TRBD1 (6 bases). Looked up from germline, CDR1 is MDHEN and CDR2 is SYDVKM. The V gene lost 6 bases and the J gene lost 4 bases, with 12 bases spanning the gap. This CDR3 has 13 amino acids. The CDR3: CASSTGISYGYTF. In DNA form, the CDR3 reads TGTGCCAGCAGCACAGGGATCAGCTATGGCTACACCTTC.